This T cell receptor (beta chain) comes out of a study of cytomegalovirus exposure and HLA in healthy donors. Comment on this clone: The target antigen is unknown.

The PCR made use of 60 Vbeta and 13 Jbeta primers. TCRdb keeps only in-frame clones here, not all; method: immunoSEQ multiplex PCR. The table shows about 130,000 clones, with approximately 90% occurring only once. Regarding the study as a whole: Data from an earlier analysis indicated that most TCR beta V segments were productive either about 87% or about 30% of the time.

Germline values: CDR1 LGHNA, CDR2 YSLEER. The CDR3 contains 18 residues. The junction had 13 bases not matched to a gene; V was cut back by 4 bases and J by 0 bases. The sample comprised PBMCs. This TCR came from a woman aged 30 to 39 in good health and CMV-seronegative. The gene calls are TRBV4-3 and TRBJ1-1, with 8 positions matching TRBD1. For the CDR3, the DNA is TGCGCCAGCAGCCCTTACGTGACAGGGGATGGAGTGAACACTGAAGCTTTCTTT. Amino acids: CASSPYVTGDGVNTEAFF.